These 18 T cell receptor beta chains came from one sample sequenced in a study of radiotherapy plus CTLA-4 blockade in lung cancer. Generated by immunoSEQ multiplex PCR, the TCRdb table keeps only in-frame clones and is missing some. The table has some 48,000 clones, 80% to 90% seen once. The sample consisted of peripheral blood, taken from a patient treated with radiotherapy plus ipilimumab. Receptors originate from a human donor with non-small cell lung cancer that progressed on radiotherapy plus ipilimumab. Some clones in this sample may be carry-over from other donors' samples.

The chain employs TRBV6-5 and TRBJ1-2, with 12 positions matching TRBD1. This CDR3 spans 14 amino acids. Germline trimming cut 8 bases from V and 8 bases from J; bases unmatched to any gene: 9. CDR1 MNHEY and CDR2 SVGAGI come from the germline V gene. The CDR3 protein is CASLSAGTGGGYTF. CDR3 bases: TGTGCCAGCCTTTCTGCCGGGACAGGGGGCGGCTACACCTTC.

The chain combines TRBV5-1 with TRBJ2-5, with D possibly being TRBD1 (8 bases). CDR1 is SGHRS and CDR2 is YFSETQ in the germline V gene. The CDR3 contains 16 residues. The V and J ends lost 0 bases and 2 bases respectively, with 14 bases between them. Here the CDR3 reads CASSLGGQGGQETQYF. CDR3 DNA: TGCGCCAGCAGCTTGGGAGGACAGGGAGGGCAAGAGACCCAGTACTTC.

The chain recombines TRBV6-6 with TRBJ2-1; 10 nucleotides agree with TRBD2. Trimming removed 7 bases from V and 7 bases from J; junction bases left unmatched: 10. The CDR3 is 15 amino acids. Germline assignment: CDR1 MNHNY and CDR2 SVGAGI (reference sequence). The CDR3: CASTREAGGLNEQFF. The CDR3 nucleotides are TGTGCCAGCACCAGAGAAGCGGGGGGGCTGAATGAGCAGTTCTTC.

The rearrangement uses TRBV5-1 and TRBJ1-1; D call uncertain. From germline, CDR1 is SGHRS and CDR2 YFSETQ. CDR3 length equals 14 residues. V lost 2 bases and J 0 bases, leaving 8 bases between the germline ends. The CDR3 region is CASSFSVMNTEAFF. CDR3 sequence (DNA): TGCGCCAGCAGCTTCAGCGTCATGAACACTGAAGCTTTCTTT.

The chain combines TRBV2 with TRBJ2-6, with D possibly TRBD2 on 6 matching bases. Germline CDR1 and CDR2: SNHLY and FYNNEI. The ends were cut back, 6 bases at V and 0 bases at J, with 15 bases in the middle. The CDR3 sequence is 17 residues long. The CDR3 protein is CASSPSGLSSGANVLTF. CDR3 coding DNA: TGTGCCAGCAGCCCTTCGGGACTTAGCTCTGGGGCCAACGTCCTGACTTTC.

The chain combines TRBV5-1 with TRBJ2-2, with D uncertain. Trimming left V 1 base short and J 6 bases short, with 7 bases between. CDR1 is SGHRS, CDR2 YFSETQ, per germline. This CDR3 has 13 residues. CDR3 nucleotide sequence: TGCGCCAGCAGCTTGAGAGAGCCCGGGGAGCTGTTTTTT. It translates to CASSLREPGELFF.

The chain has TRBV4-1 and TRBJ2-1; 7 bases map to TRBD2. With V trimmed by 0 bases and J by 8 bases, 7 bases remained unmatched. This CDR3 region has 15 residues. Looked up from germline, CDR1 is MGHRA and CDR2 is YSYEKL. The CDR3 nucleotides read TGCGCCAGCAGCCAAGACCCAGCGGGGCGGGATGAGCAGTTCTTC. Translating gives CASSQDPAGRDEQFF.

This chain links TRBV5-1 with TRBJ2-2, with 11 bases lining up with TRBD2. V was clipped by 4 bases and J by 1 base; unmatched bases: 9. The CDR3 contains 18 residues. Germline V lookup: CDR1 SGHRS, CDR2 YFSETQ. The CDR3 reads CASSANAGTSGNTGELFF. The CDR3 DNA follows: TGCGCCAGCAGCGCCAACGCCGGGACTAGCGGGAACACCGGGGAGCTGTTTTTT.

This rearrangement joins TRBV7-8 to TRBJ1-1; possible D gene TRBD1, 5 bases. Between the trimmed V and J ends, which lost 5 bases and 0 bases, there was a span of 16 bases. CDR3 length equals 16 residues. Germline CDR1 reads SGHVS; CDR2 reads FQNEAQ. The CDR3 spells CASSPTRGGMNTEAFF. DNA of the CDR3: TGTGCCAGCAGCCCAACACGGGGGGGTATGAACACTGAAGCTTTCTTT.

CDR3 residues: CASSLSGIMNTEAFF. The DNA for the CDR3 is TGTGCCAGCAGCTTATCGGGGATTATGAACACTGAAGCTTTCTTT. The chain joins TRBV11-2 to TRBJ1-1; D is undetermined. Trimming pared 2 bases from V and 0 bases from J, leaving 10 bases between. Germline V gene data show CDR1 as SGHAT and CDR2 as FQNNGV. The CDR3 loop spans 15 amino acids.

Of note for this clone: The identical CDR3 is also encoded by other nucleotide sequences in the sample. J is TRBJ1-5 and V is TRBV7-2; 9 bases match TRBD1. CDR3 length: 15 residues. V gave up 5 bases and J gave up 1 base; unmatched junction bases: 3. Germline V gives CDR1 SGHTA, CDR2 FQGNSA. CDR3 DNA sequence: TGTGCCAGCAGCCTGGACAGGGGAAGCAATCAGCCCCAGCATTTT. This codes for CASSLDRGSNQPQHF.

This chain links TRBV28 with TRBJ1-2; 8 nucleotides align to TRBD1. CDR3 length equals 12 residues. Trimming took 6 bases from V and 5 from J; bases not matched to a gene: 2. Germline CDR1 and CDR2: MDHEN and SYDVKM. This CDR3 reads CASSQGAYGYTF. DNA for the CDR3: TGTGCCAGCAGCCAGGGGGCTTATGGCTACACCTTC.

This clone was counted between two and nine times. The chain employs TRBV2 and TRBJ2-1; the D gene is possibly TRBD2 (5 bases). CDR1 and CDR2 (germline): SNHLY, FYNNEI. CDR3 size: 18 residues. The V gene lost 7 bases and the J gene lost 4 bases, with 26 bases spanning the gap. DNA for the CDR3: TGTGCCAGCATCGATCCCTACGTCCGGGGATCCCTATACAATGAGCAGTTCTTC. Translation gives CASIDPYVRGSLYNEQFF.

The rearrangement uses TRBV6-1 and TRBJ2-4, with TRBD1 identical over 10 bases. With V trimmed by 6 bases and J by 8 bases, 4 bases remained unmatched. Germline CDR1 and CDR2: MNHNS and SASEGT. This CDR3 comprises 13 residues. The CDR3 sequence: CASSLDRGDIQYF. The CDR3 nucleotides are TGTGCCAGCAGCCTGGACAGGGGGGACATTCAGTACTTC.

This chain connects TRBV27 to TRBJ1-2; possible D gene TRBD1, 6 bases. Trimming took 6 bases from V and 6 from J, leaving 17 bases between them. Germline V CDR1 and CDR2: MNHEY, SMNVEV (reference sequence). The CDR3 length is 14 residues. In DNA, the CDR3 is TGTGCCAGCAGGGACAGCAGAGTCAGGCATGGCTACACCTTC. It codes for CASRDSRVRHGYTF.

V gene TRBV14 combines with J gene TRBJ1-2; TRBD1 aligns across 8 bases. In germline, CDR1 is SGHDN, CDR2 FVKESK. This CDR3 has 15 residues. V was pared by 4 bases and J by 1 base, with 5 bases of the junction left unmatched. CDR3 protein: CASSPPGQVNYGYTF. CDR3 sequence (DNA): TGTGCCAGCAGCCCCCCGGGACAGGTTAACTATGGCTACACCTTC.

The J gene is TRBJ2-3, the V gene TRBV12-5; TRBD1 aligns across 9 bases. Looked up from germline, CDR1 is LGHNT and CDR2 is FRNRAP. CDR3 length equals 16 residues. Germline trimming cut 5 bases from V and 4 bases from J; bases unmatched to any gene: 10. This chain's CDR3 is CASGPGQGTVPDTQYF. The DNA for the CDR3 is TGTGCTAGTGGTCCTGGACAGGGGACTGTCCCAGATACGCAGTATTTT. The complete variable domain, with remaining parts taken from reference TRBV12-5 and TRBJ2-3, reads DARVTQTPRHKVTEMGQEVTMRCQPILGHNTVFWYRQTMMQGLELLAYFRNRAPLDDSGMPKDRFSAEMPDATLATLKIQPSEPRDSAVYFCASGPGQGTVPDTQYFGPGTRLTVL.

The CDR3 coding sequence is TGTGCCAGCAGCCAACAATACAATGAGCAGTTCTTC. This gives the protein CASSQQYNEQFF. This chain links TRBV7-3 with TRBJ2-1; unclear D gene. The V end lost 5 bases, the J end lost 4 bases, and 6 bases lay between the germline ends. Germline V gene sequence: CDR1 SGHTA, CDR2 FQGTGA. This CDR3 has 12 amino acids.